These 27 T cell receptor beta chains share one sample of origin, sequenced in a study of beta chain features in type 1 diabetes. Expressed TCRB transcripts were sequenced because the isolated RNA had all been reverse transcribed beforehand. Profiling relied on immunoSEQ multiplex PCR, and the TCRdb table lists in-frame clones only, not all of them. The table lists about 930,000 clones, roughly a sixth of them singletons. What was sequenced was naive CD4+ T cells from blood. The receptors were sampled from a young woman in good health.

The V call is TRBV19, the J call TRBJ2-3; D uncertain. The CDR3 is 13 amino acids. Germline CDR1 and CDR2: LNHDA and SQIVND (reference sequence). The ends were cut back, 8 bases at V and 2 bases at J, with 11 bases in the middle. The CDR3 reads CASSWTVTDTQYF. The CDR3 region has the DNA TGTGCCAGTTCTTGGACGGTCACAGATACGCAGTATTTT.

This rearrangement joins TRBV4-2 to TRBJ2-2; 7 bases are a match to TRBD2. The J segment lost 4 bases and the V segment lost 4 bases, leaving 15 bases of the junction unmatched. Germline values: CDR1 LGHNA, CDR2 YNFKEQ. The CDR3 is made up of 18 amino acids. CDR3 sequence (DNA): TGTGCCAGCAGCCGGAGGCAGGCGATGCGGGAGAGCACCGGGGAGCTGTTTTTT. It is translated as CASSRRQAMRESTGELFF.

This clone was seen a handful of times. The rearrangement links TRBV7-2 to TRBJ2-5; TRBD1 aligns across 9 bases. The J call is in doubt because the DNA end fits TRBJ2-7 better. The CDR3 contains 14 residues. Germline lookup yields CDR1 SGHTA and CDR2 FQGNSA. The CDR3 spells CASSARDRAYEQYF. As DNA, the CDR3 is TGTGCCAGCAGCGCCAGGGACAGGGCCTACGAGCAGTACTTC.

The V and J genes are TRBV2 and TRBJ2-1; D unclear. The CDR3 is made up of 14 amino acids. Germline V gives CDR1 SNHLY, CDR2 FYNNEI. V shed 6 bases and J shed 7 bases, with 16 bases lying between them. The DNA of the CDR3 is TGTGCCAGCAGGGCACAGCTTGGCCAAAATGAGCAGTTCTTC. Its protein product is CASRAQLGQNEQFF.

This clone was found a few times. The chain links TRBV10-3 to TRBJ2-7; TRBD1 is a possible D gene (5 bases). V was cut by 6 bases and J by 0 bases, with 9 bases left in between. Looked up from germline, CDR1 is ENHRY and CDR2 is SYGVKD. The CDR3 extends over 13 amino acids. The CDR3 DNA sequence: TGTGCCATCAGCCAGGGAAACTCCTACGAGCAGTACTTC. Protein: CAISQGNSYEQYF.

This clone was seen more than once but under ten times. The chain is built from TRBV10-3 and TRBJ2-7; 12 bases line up with TRBD2. The CDR3 runs to 15 residues. The trim removed 6 bases at V and 3 bases at J, leaving 6 bases unmatched. Germline-derived CDR1 and CDR2 are ENHRY and SYGVKD. Here the CDR3 reads CAISVGLAGNYEQYF. In DNA, the CDR3 is TGTGCCATCAGCGTCGGACTAGCGGGAAACTACGAGCAGTACTTC.

Only a few counts were recorded for this clone. The rearrangement links TRBV7-8 to TRBJ2-7; 8 positions agree with TRBD1. The junction had 4 bases not matched to a gene; V was cut back by 1 base and J by 2 bases. Germline lookup yields CDR1 SGHVS and CDR2 FQNEAQ. The length of the CDR3 is 15 residues. The CDR3 DNA follows: TGTGCCAGCAGCTTAGGGACAGGGATAGCCTACGAGCAGTACTTC. Protein: CASSLGTGIAYEQYF.

The rearrangement joins TRBV2 to TRBJ2-3; 8 bases line up with TRBD1. The CDR3 is 13 amino acids. In germline, CDR1 is SNHLY, CDR2 FYNNEI. Losses at the gene ends were 6 bases for V and 3 bases for J; bases not matched to a gene: 2. The CDR3 DNA reads as TGTGCCAGCAGACAGGGGGGAACAGATACGCAGTATTTT. It is translated as CASRQGGTDTQYF. Complete variable domain (other parts from reference TRBV2 and TRBJ2-3): EPEVTQTPSHQVTQMGQEVILRCVPISNHLYFYWYRQILGQKVEFLVSFYNNEISEKSEIFDDQFSVERPDGSNFTLKIRSTKLEDSAMYFCASRQGGTDTQYFGPGTRLTVL.

This clone was picked up a small number of times. The chain combines TRBV9 with TRBJ2-5; a possible D gene is TRBD2 (6 bases). V gave up 0 bases and J gave up 11 bases, with 17 bases separating them. The CDR3 loop spans 14 amino acids. Germline CDR1 SGDLS, CDR2 YYNGEE. The DNA of the CDR3 is TGTGCCAGCAGCGTAGCTTTAGGGCCGGGAGAGCAGTACTTC. This sequence encodes CASSVALGPGEQYF.

This clone was detected only a few times. Other DNA sequences in this sample translate to the same CDR3. The chain joins TRBV2 to TRBJ2-3; 9 bases fit TRBD2. Germline assignment: CDR1 SNHLY and CDR2 FYNNEI. This CDR3 spans 15 amino acids. The trim removed 2 bases at V and 3 bases at J, leaving 3 bases unmatched. In nucleotides, the CDR3 is TGTGCCAGCAGTGAATTAGCGGGAGTTACAGATACGCAGTATTTT. Its protein product is CASSELAGVTDTQYF.

This clone has a handful of counts. The chain uses TRBV14 and TRBJ2-1, with D tentatively TRBD1 (6 bases). Germline assignment: CDR1 SGHDN and CDR2 FVKESK. The CDR3 has 14 amino acids. Trimming stripped 4 bases from V and 13 bases from J, with 20 bases between. The CDR3 here is CASSLSPGARGQFF. The CDR3 nucleotides are TGTGCCAGCAGCCTCTCGCCAGGGGCCCGGGGACAGTTCTTC.

The rearrangement uses TRBV27 and TRBJ2-1; maybe TRBD1 (5 bases). V gave up 6 bases and J gave up 0 bases, with 15 bases separating them. In germline, CDR1 is MNHEY, CDR2 SMNVEV (reference sequence). The CDR3 is 16 amino acids. In DNA, the CDR3 is TGTGCCAGCAGCCCAAAAGGGGTTTACTCCTACAATGAGCAGTTCTTC. This encodes CASSPKGVYSYNEQFF.

The chain is built from TRBV5-1 and TRBJ2-5; 7 bases map to TRBD2. Trimming took 5 bases from V and 5 from J; bases not matched to a gene: 12. This CDR3 is 15 amino acids long. Germline V lookup: CDR1 SGHRS, CDR2 YFSETQ. CDR3 protein: CASSFARLATETQYF. The CDR3 nucleotides are TGCGCCAGCAGTTTTGCCAGACTAGCTACCGAGACCCAGTACTTC.

This clone appeared a few times. The V call is TRBV7-2, the J call TRBJ2-2; D not resolved. Germline V CDR1 and CDR2: SGHTA, FQGNSA. The CDR3 spans 17 residues. With 0 bases removed from V and 0 bases from J, the gap between germline ends came to 11 bases. The CDR3 loop reads CASSLAVTRTNTGELFF. The CDR3 DNA follows: TGTGCCAGCAGCTTAGCGGTAACTCGGACGAACACCGGGGAGCTGTTTTTT.

This clone was counted a few times. The chain recombines TRBV10-3 with TRBJ2-5; D is uncertain. The V and J ends lost 0 bases and 2 bases respectively, with 13 bases between them. Per germline, CDR1 ENHRY and CDR2 SYGVKD. This CDR3 region has 16 residues. Here the CDR3 reads CAISESAADVQETQYF. CDR3 nucleotides: TGTGCCATCAGTGAGTCGGCAGCAGATGTACAAGAGACCCAGTACTTC.

V usage is TRBV27 and J usage is TRBJ2-3; 9 bases map to TRBD2. Germline V gives CDR1 MNHEY, CDR2 SMNVEV (reference sequence). V gave up 3 bases and J gave up 4 bases; unmatched junction bases: 5. The CDR3 runs to 15 residues. The CDR3 is CASSLRGGDADTQYF. Written as DNA, the CDR3 is TGTGCCAGCAGTTTGCGGGGGGGGGACGCAGATACGCAGTATTTT.

This clone was observed a few times. The V and J genes are TRBV2 and TRBJ2-7; 7 bases are a match to TRBD1. The junction had 9 bases not matched to a gene; V was cut back by 6 bases and J by 1 base. The CDR3 loop spans 15 amino acids. Germline CDR1 SNHLY, CDR2 FYNNEI. The CDR3 loop reads CASSHWGTVSYEQYF. For the CDR3, the DNA is TGTGCCAGCAGCCATTGGGGGACAGTTTCCTACGAGCAGTACTTC.

Only a few counts were recorded for this clone. This sequence joins TRBV25-1 and TRBJ2-1; 10 positions agree with TRBD2. After removal of 4 bases from V and 5 bases from J, the junction contained 11 bases not matched to a gene. The CDR3 extends over 17 amino acids. Germline V CDR1 and CDR2: MGHDK, SYGVNS. DNA for the CDR3: TGTGCCAGCAGTGGAGCCGGTAGCGGGAGGATAAACAATGAGCAGTTCTTC. It yields the protein CASSGAGSGRINNEQFF.

V usage is TRBV6-1 and J usage is TRBJ2-3; D might be TRBD2 (5 bases). The germline V gene has CDR1 MNHNS and CDR2 SASEGT. V lost 2 bases and J 2 bases, leaving 8 bases between the germline ends. This CDR3 has 14 amino acids. The CDR3 coding sequence is TGTGCCAGCAGTGAAACGGGGTCCACAGATACGCAGTATTTT. Protein product: CASSETGSTDTQYF.

In this sample, this clone turned up a few times. This chain links TRBV5-1 with TRBJ1-5, with D possibly TRBD1 on 6 matching bases. The ends were cut back, 4 bases at V and 2 bases at J, with 13 bases in the middle. The germline gives CDR1 SGHRS, CDR2 YFSETQ. The CDR3 contains 15 residues. The CDR3 nucleotides read TGCGCCAGCAGCCCAGAGGGACACGGCAATCAGCCCCAGCATTTT. Protein product: CASSPEGHGNQPQHF.

V and J are TRBV6-6 and TRBJ1-2, with D perhaps TRBD1 (5 bases). CDR3 length: 12 amino acids. From germline, CDR1 is MNHNY and CDR2 SVGAGI (reference sequence). V gave up 6 bases and J gave up 8 bases, with 13 bases separating them. The CDR3 DNA reads as TGTGCCAGCAGGCGGCAGGGTACAGGCTACACCTTC. Translation: CASRRQGTGYTF.

This clone was counted only a few times. The chain carries TRBV28 and TRBJ1-3, with D maybe TRBD1 (6 bases). The V gene lost 8 bases and the J gene lost 4 bases, with 15 bases spanning the gap. The CDR3 runs 14 residues. Germline V gene lookup returns CDR1 MDHEN and CDR2 SYDVKM. This CDR3 is CASVTTGSGNTIYF. CDR3 coding DNA: TGTGCCAGCGTCACCACAGGGAGCGGAAACACCATATATTTT.

This clone was picked up a small number of times. The rearrangement joins TRBV2 to TRBJ1-2; D gene ambiguous. This CDR3 comprises 13 residues. CDR1 and CDR2 (germline): SNHLY, FYNNEI. Trimming shortened V by 2 bases and J by 6 bases, and 10 bases separated the two germline ends. The DNA of the CDR3 is TGTGCCAGCAGTGAATCCTTACCTCATGGCTACACCTTC. Its translation is CASSESLPHGYTF.

The sample holds a few counts of this clone. The chain recombines TRBV19 with TRBJ1-2, with D possibly being TRBD1 (6 bases). This CDR3 comprises 15 residues. Germline CDR1 reads LNHDA; CDR2 reads SQIVND (reference sequence). V was trimmed by 10 bases and J by 4 bases, leaving 22 bases between them. CDR3 in amino acids: CATSGTGLPLYGYTF. DNA of the CDR3: TGTGCCACCTCGGGTACAGGGCTGCCCCTCTATGGCTACACCTTC.

The rearrangement links TRBV4-3 to TRBJ2-3, with 11 bases aligning to TRBD2. Germline V gene data show CDR1 as LGHNA and CDR2 as YSLEER. The CDR3 extends over 16 amino acids. V trimming: 0 bases; J trimming: 5 bases; junction bases outside the gene matches: 4. The CDR3 is CASSQELAGVLDTQYF. In DNA, the CDR3 is TGCGCCAGCAGCCAAGAACTAGCGGGAGTATTAGATACGCAGTATTTT.

The chain couples TRBV18 to TRBJ1-4, with D hard to call. The CDR3 contains 16 residues. Germline-derived CDR1 and CDR2 are KGHSH and LQKENI. Trimming pared 2 bases from V and 0 bases from J, leaving 10 bases between. CDR3 loop: CASSPTRIATNEKLFF. Written as DNA, the CDR3 is TGTGCCAGCTCACCAACGAGAATTGCAACTAATGAAAAACTGTTTTTT. Supplemented by reference TRBV18 and TRBJ1-4, the full variable domain reads NAGVMQNPRHLVRRRGQEARLRCSPMKGHSHVYWYRQLPEEGLKFMVYLQKENIIDESGMPKERFSAEFPKEGPSILRIQQVVRGDSAAYFCASSPTRIATNEKLFFGSGTQLSVL.

The chain is built from TRBV4-3 and TRBJ1-3; TRBD1 matches 7 bases. Germline lookup yields CDR1 LGHNA and CDR2 YSLEER. V trimming: 3 bases; J trimming: 4 bases; junction bases outside the gene matches: 6. The CDR3 has 15 residues. The CDR3 is CASSHTTGRGNTIYF. In nucleotides, the CDR3 is TGCGCCAGCAGCCACACGACAGGGCGAGGAAACACCATATATTTT.